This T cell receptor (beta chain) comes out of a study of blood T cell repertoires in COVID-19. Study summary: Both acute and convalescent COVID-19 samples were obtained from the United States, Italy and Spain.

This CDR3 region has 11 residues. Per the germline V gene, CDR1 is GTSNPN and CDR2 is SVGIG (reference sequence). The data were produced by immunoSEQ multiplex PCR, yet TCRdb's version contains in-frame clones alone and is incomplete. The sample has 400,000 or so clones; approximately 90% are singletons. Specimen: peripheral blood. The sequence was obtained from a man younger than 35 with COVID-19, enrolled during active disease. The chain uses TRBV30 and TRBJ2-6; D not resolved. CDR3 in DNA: TGTGGCGGCTCTGGGGCCAACGTCCTGACTTTC. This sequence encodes CGGSGANVLTF.